The 26 T cell receptor beta chains given below trace back to one sample, sequenced in a study of shared clonotypes between healthy human individuals. Measured with immunoSEQ multiplex PCR; TCRdb has only the in-frame clones, and not every one. The repertoire has roughly 2.5 million clones, around nine tenths of them found once; the top ten carry about 0.13%. Sequenced material: naive CD4+ T cells sorted from blood. As for subset: CD45RA+ positively selected. The receptors stem from a man younger than 35 in good health.

The genes are TRBV2 and TRBJ2-7; D is undetermined. The ends were cut back, 1 base at V and 0 bases at J, with 16 bases in the middle. Germline CDR1 reads SNHLY; CDR2 reads FYNNEI. The CDR3 totals 17 residues. The CDR3 bases are TGTGCCAGCAGTGAAGAGGAAGGCTATCCCCTCTCCTACGAGCAGTACTTC. Translation: CASSEEEGYPLSYEQYF.

The V call is TRBV18, the J call TRBJ2-5; TRBD1 might be the D (6 bases). CDR1 and CDR2 from the germline V gene are KGHSH and LQKENI. The CDR3 loop spans 15 amino acids. The V gene lost 0 bases and the J gene lost 7 bases, with 15 bases spanning the gap. The CDR3 DNA reads TGTGCCAGCTCACCACCGACAGGCCCGGATGGGACCCAGTACTTC. It specifies CASSPPTGPDGTQYF.

In this sample, this clone turned up once. The genes are TRBV6-1 and TRBJ1-3; perhaps TRBD1 as D (6 bases). Germline V lookup: CDR1 MNHNS, CDR2 SASEGT. The CDR3 runs to 16 residues. The ends were cut back, 1 base at V and 5 bases at J, with 15 bases in the middle. The CDR3 DNA is TGTGCCAGCAGTGAAGGACGTCGGGGGGCTCGAAACACCATATATTTT. This translates into CASSEGRRGARNTIYF.

To note about this clone: In the same sample, other DNA sequences code for this CDR3. The chain employs TRBV11-2 and TRBJ1-6; the D gene is possibly TRBD1 (6 bases). The CDR3 length is 14 residues. With 5 bases removed from V and 7 bases from J, the gap between germline ends came to 12 bases. The germline gives CDR1 SGHAT, CDR2 FQNNGV. As DNA, the CDR3 is TGTGCCAGCAGCCCCCGGGACAAAAATTCACCCCTCCACTTT. This translates into CASSPRDKNSPLHF. Full variable domain (rest looked up from reference TRBV11-2 and TRBJ1-6): EAGVAQSPRYKIIEKRQSVAFWCNPISGHATLYWYQQILGQGPKLLIQFQNNGVVDDSQLPKDRFSAERLKGVDSTLKIQPAKLEDSAVYLCASSPRDKNSPLHFGNGTRLTVT.

The chain recombines TRBV10-3 with TRBJ1-6; 8 bases agree with TRBD1. The junction had 3 bases not matched to a gene; V was cut back by 0 bases and J by 8 bases. From germline, CDR1 is ENHRY and CDR2 SYGVKD. This CDR3 is 15 amino acids long. CDR3 protein: CAISESTGVDSPLHF. CDR3 DNA: TGTGCCATCAGTGAGTCGACAGGGGTGGATTCACCCCTCCACTTT.

This chain uses TRBV7-8 with TRBJ2-2; no clear D. The CDR3 runs to 12 residues. The germline V and J ends were trimmed by 5 bases and 6 bases, with 7 bases remaining between them. Germline-derived CDR1 and CDR2 are SGHVS and FQNEAQ. This CDR3 is CASSAPAGELFF. The CDR3 DNA sequence: TGTGCCAGCAGCGCGCCCGCCGGGGAGCTGTTTTTT.

The rearrangement joins TRBV20-1 to TRBJ1-5; D is ambiguous. Per the germline V gene, CDR1 is DFQATT and CDR2 is SNEGSKA (reference sequence). Trimming shortened V by 2 bases and J by 11 bases, and 10 bases separated the two germline ends. The CDR3 runs 11 residues. The CDR3 reads CSARRDGAQHF. The CDR3 DNA reads TGCAGTGCTAGACGAGACGGAGCCCAGCATTTT.

The V gene is TRBV28, the J gene TRBJ1-4; tentative D call: TRBD1 (5 bases). V lost 2 bases to trimming and J lost 8 bases, with 12 bases between them. The germline V gene has CDR1 MDHEN and CDR2 SYDVKM. There are 14 residues in the CDR3. DNA of the CDR3: TGTGCCAGCAGTTTACGTAGCGGGGGGGAAAAACTGTTTTTT. Protein: CASSLRSGGEKLFF.

The J gene is TRBJ2-3, the V gene TRBV5-4; D tentatively reads TRBD1 or TRBD2 (5 bases each). Germline V CDR1 and CDR2: SGHNT, YYREEE (reference sequence). This CDR3 has 16 residues. V shed 0 bases and J shed 2 bases, with 13 bases lying between them. The CDR3 sequence: CASSLGGWTYTDTQYF. The CDR3 coding sequence is TGTGCCAGCAGCTTGGGGGGCTGGACTTACACAGATACGCAGTATTTT.

This sequence joins TRBV19 and TRBJ1-2; TRBD1 matches at 9 bases. Germline lookup yields CDR1 LNHDA and CDR2 SQIVND (reference sequence). Germline trimming cut 3 bases from V and 5 bases from J; bases unmatched to any gene: 4. CDR3 length: 14 residues. The CDR3 region is CASSIGTGQYGYTF. The CDR3, as DNA: TGTGCCAGTAGTATTGGGACAGGGCAATATGGCTACACCTTC.

The J gene is TRBJ1-1, the V gene TRBV5-1; D unresolved. The germline V gene has CDR1 SGHRS and CDR2 YFSETQ. CDR3 length equals 13 residues. V lost 4 bases and J lost 3, with 10 bases in between. The CDR3 loop reads CASSPLTHTEAFF. CDR3 nucleotide sequence: TGCGCCAGCAGCCCCCTGACGCACACTGAAGCTTTCTTT.

This clone was observed a few times. The chain carries TRBV11-2 and TRBJ1-1, with D maybe TRBD1 (6 bases). The V end lost 5 bases, the J end lost 4 bases, and 11 bases lay between the germline ends. Per germline, CDR1 SGHAT and CDR2 FQNNGV. The CDR3 runs to 13 residues. In DNA, the CDR3 is TGTGCCAGCAGCCCCGACAGGTCCACTGAAGCTTTCTTT. Its translation is CASSPDRSTEAFF.

The rearrangement joins TRBV15 to TRBJ2-5; 7 positions agree with TRBD2. Germline V gene sequence: CDR1 LNHNV, CDR2 YYDKDF (reference sequence). This CDR3 contains 19 residues. The V gene end was trimmed by 2 bases and the J gene end by 5 bases; junction bases not matched to a gene: 20. CDR3 DNA sequence: TGTGCCACCAGCAGACCCGGCGGCGGGAGCCTAACACACAGGGAGACCCAGTACTTC. Amino acids: CATSRPGGGSLTHRETQYF.

The V gene is TRBV18, the J gene TRBJ1-6; 7 bases are a match to TRBD1. The CDR3 length is 14 residues. Per germline, CDR1 KGHSH and CDR2 LQKENI. V dropped 5 bases and J dropped 9; count of bases not matched to a gene: 7. The CDR3 nucleotides are TGTGCCAGCTCATACGACAGGGCGGGTTCACCCCTCCACTTT. Encoded protein: CASSYDRAGSPLHF.

The chain employs TRBV5-4 and TRBJ2-2; TRBD2 agrees at 8 bases. Germline lookup yields CDR1 SGHNT and CDR2 YYREEE (reference sequence). The CDR3 is 17 residues long. Trimming removed 0 bases from V and 0 bases from J; junction bases left unmatched: 4. The CDR3 loop reads CASSLGRGATNTGELFF. The CDR3 nucleotides read TGTGCCAGCAGCTTGGGGCGGGGGGCCACGAACACCGGGGAGCTGTTTTTT. Filled out from reference TRBV5-4 and TRBJ2-2, the complete variable domain reads ETGVTQSPTHLIKTRGQQVTLRCSSQSGHNTVSWYQQALGQGPQFIFQYYREEENGRGNFPPRFSGLQFPNYSSELNVNALELDDSALYLCASSLGRGATNTGELFFGEGSRLTVL.

This clone was observed once. The V call is TRBV28, the J call TRBJ1-3; no firm D call. The CDR3 runs to 13 residues. Germline V gene lookup returns CDR1 MDHEN and CDR2 SYDVKM. Deletions cut 5 bases from V and 8 bases from J, with 13 bases between. In nucleotides, the CDR3 is TGTGCCAGCAGTGCTCACGGGGTGGACACCATATATTTT. Residues: CASSAHGVDTIYF.

This chain uses TRBV19 with TRBJ2-7; perhaps TRBD1 as D (5 bases). Looked up from germline, CDR1 is LNHDA and CDR2 is SQIVND (reference sequence). The CDR3 length is 12 residues. The V end lost 8 bases, the J end lost 6 bases, and 14 bases lay between the germline ends. CDR3 loop: CASALWGGEQYF. CDR3 DNA: TGTGCCAGTGCTCTCTGGGGCGGCGAGCAGTACTTC.

This chain connects TRBV6-5 to TRBJ1-1, with D perhaps matching TRBD1 (5 bases). V lost 6 bases and J 1 base, leaving 12 bases between the germline ends. The germline CDR1 and CDR2 sequences are MNHEY and SVGAGI. CDR3 length equals 14 residues. The CDR3 coding sequence is TGTGCCAGCAGGTACGGGGGGTCGAACACTGAAGCTTTCTTT. This encodes CASRYGGSNTEAFF.

In regard to this clone: This CDR3 is also generated by other DNA sequences in the sample. The chain employs TRBV5-1 and TRBJ2-5; the D is unclear. CDR3 size: 13 residues. From germline, CDR1 is SGHRS and CDR2 YFSETQ. V gave up 0 bases and J gave up 5 bases, with 8 bases separating them. The CDR3, as DNA: TGCGCCAGCAGCTTGGGGTCCGGTGAGACCCAGTACTTC. Translating gives CASSLGSGETQYF.

The chain links TRBV13 to TRBJ2-1; 9 bases match TRBD1. The germline V gene has CDR1 PRHDT and CDR2 FYEKMQ (reference sequence). The CDR3 runs to 15 residues. The junction had 3 bases not matched to a gene; V was cut back by 2 bases and J by 4 bases. CDR3 region: CASSLTGGTYNEQFF. CDR3 in DNA: TGTGCCAGCAGCTTAACAGGGGGCACGTACAATGAGCAGTTCTTC. Filled out from reference TRBV13 and TRBJ2-1, the complete variable domain reads AAGVIQSPRHLIKEKRETATLKCYPIPRHDTVYWYQQGPGQDPQFLISFYEKMQSDKGSIPDRFSAQQFSDYHSELNMSSLELGDSALYFCASSLTGGTYNEQFFGPGTRLTVL.

This clone was found a few times. Other nucleotide sequences from this sample produce the same CDR3. The V gene is TRBV20-1, the J gene TRBJ1-3; no definite D call. Germline V gene data show CDR1 as DFQATT and CDR2 as SNEGSKA (reference sequence). V lost 5 bases and J 4 bases, leaving 6 bases between the germline ends. This CDR3 is built from 11 residues. For the CDR3, the DNA is TGCAGTGCTTTCATAGGAAACACCATATATTTT. Residues: CSAFIGNTIYF.

In its sample, this clone was seen once. The chain employs TRBV7-2 and TRBJ2-3, with 9 bases matching TRBD2. Unmatched junction bases numbered 10, after V lost 4 bases and J lost 2 bases. This CDR3 is 17 amino acids long. The germline V gene has CDR1 SGHTA and CDR2 FQGNSA. For the CDR3, the DNA is TGTGCCAGCAGCTCTGACGCGGGAGGGGCTAACACAGATACGCAGTATTTT. This encodes CASSSDAGGANTDTQYF.

About this clone itself: Other DNA sequences within the sample encode an identical CDR3. The chain is built from TRBV5-1 and TRBJ2-3; 12 bases are a match to TRBD2. Germline values: CDR1 SGHRS, CDR2 YFSETQ. J was trimmed by 0 bases and V by 4 bases; bases with no gene match: 3. The CDR3 loop spans 16 amino acids. DNA for the CDR3: TGCGCCAGCAGCCCAGGGACTAGCGGGAGCACAGATACGCAGTATTTT. Its protein is CASSPGTSGSTDTQYF.

Of note for this clone: The identical CDR3 is also encoded by other nucleotide sequences in the sample. The chain combines TRBV7-2 with TRBJ2-7; the D gene is possibly TRBD2 (7 bases). CDR1 is SGHTA and CDR2 is FQGNSA in the germline V gene. The CDR3 spans 15 residues. Trimming removed 1 base from V and 0 bases from J, with 10 bases in between. CDR3 region: CASSLGGGGSYEQYF. CDR3 nucleotide sequence: TGTGCCAGCAGCTTAGGAGGGGGGGGCTCCTACGAGCAGTACTTC.

The chain carries TRBV7-8 and TRBJ1-1, with a weak D call TRBD1 (5 bases). The V end lost 1 base, the J end lost 6 bases, and 21 bases lay between the germline ends. Germline V CDR1 and CDR2: SGHVS, FQNEAQ. The CDR3 is 17 amino acids. The CDR3 protein is CASSLVRGPIRDPEAFF. CDR3 coding DNA: TGTGCCAGCAGCTTAGTGAGGGGCCCGATTAGGGACCCTGAAGCTTTCTTT. Full variable domain (missing parts from reference TRBV7-8 and TRBJ1-1): GAGVSQSPRYKVAKRGQDVALRCDPISGHVSLFWYQQALGQGPEFLTYFQNEAQLDKSGLPSDRFFAERPEGSVSTLKIQRTQQEDSAVYLCASSLVRGPIRDPEAFFGQGTRLTVV.

The chain is built from TRBV11-2 and TRBJ2-3; D unresolved. The length of the CDR3 is 16 residues. The germline V gene has CDR1 SGHAT and CDR2 FQNNGV. Trimming cost V 2 bases and J 0 bases, with 12 bases left between them. The CDR3 sequence: CASSLMRLPSTDTQYF. The CDR3 bases are TGTGCCAGCAGCTTAATGCGGCTACCTAGCACAGATACGCAGTATTTT.